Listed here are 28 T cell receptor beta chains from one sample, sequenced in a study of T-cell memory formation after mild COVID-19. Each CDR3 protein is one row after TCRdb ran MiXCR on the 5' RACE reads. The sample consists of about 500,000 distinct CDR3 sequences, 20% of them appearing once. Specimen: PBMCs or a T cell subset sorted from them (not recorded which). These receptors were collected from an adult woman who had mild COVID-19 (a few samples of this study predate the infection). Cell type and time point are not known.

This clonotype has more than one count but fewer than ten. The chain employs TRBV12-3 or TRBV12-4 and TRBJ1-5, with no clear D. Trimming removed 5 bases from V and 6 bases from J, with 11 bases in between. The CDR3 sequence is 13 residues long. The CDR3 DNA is TGTGCCAGCAGTACCCTCCAGACTCAGCCCCAGCATTTT. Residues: CASSTLQTQPQHF.

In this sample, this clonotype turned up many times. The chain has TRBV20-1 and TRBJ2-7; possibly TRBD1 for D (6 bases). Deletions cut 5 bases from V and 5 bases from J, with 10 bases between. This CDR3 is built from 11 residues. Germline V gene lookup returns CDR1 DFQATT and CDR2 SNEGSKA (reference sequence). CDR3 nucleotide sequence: TGCAGTGCTTCGGGACACCACGAGCAGTACTTC. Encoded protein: CSASGHHEQYF.

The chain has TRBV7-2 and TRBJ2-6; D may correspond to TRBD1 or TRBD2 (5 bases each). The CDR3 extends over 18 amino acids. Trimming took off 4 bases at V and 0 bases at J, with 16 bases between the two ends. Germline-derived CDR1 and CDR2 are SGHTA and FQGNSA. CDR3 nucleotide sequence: TGTGCCAGCAGCTCCCCGGCCGGGACCCGCTCTGGGGCCAACGTCCTGACTTTC. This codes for CASSSPAGTRSGANVLTF.

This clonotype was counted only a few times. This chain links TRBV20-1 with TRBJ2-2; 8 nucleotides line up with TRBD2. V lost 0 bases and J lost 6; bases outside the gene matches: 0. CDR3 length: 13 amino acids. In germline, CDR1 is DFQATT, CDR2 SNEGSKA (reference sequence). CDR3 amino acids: CSARDGGAGELFF. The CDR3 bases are TGCAGTGCTAGAGACGGGGGGGCCGGGGAGCTGTTTTTT.

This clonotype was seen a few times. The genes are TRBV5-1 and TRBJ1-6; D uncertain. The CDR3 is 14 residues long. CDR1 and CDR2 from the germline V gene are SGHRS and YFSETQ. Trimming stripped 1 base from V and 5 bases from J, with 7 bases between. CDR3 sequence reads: CASSLTADNSPLHF. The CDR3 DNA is TGCGCCAGCAGCTTGACGGCCGATAATTCACCCCTCCACTTT.

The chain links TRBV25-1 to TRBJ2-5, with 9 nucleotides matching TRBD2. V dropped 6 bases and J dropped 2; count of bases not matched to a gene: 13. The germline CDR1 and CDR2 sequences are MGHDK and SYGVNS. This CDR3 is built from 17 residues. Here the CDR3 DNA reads TGTGCCAGCAGCCTGGGGGGGGGTCTAGCGGGACAAGAGACCCAGTACTTC. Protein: CASSLGGGLAGQETQYF. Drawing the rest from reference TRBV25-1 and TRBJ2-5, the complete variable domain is EADIYQTPRYLVIGTGKKITLECSQTMGHDKMYWYQQDPGMELHLIHYSYGVNSTEKGDLSSESTVSRIRTEHFPLTLESARPSHTSQYLCASSLGGGLAGQETQYFGPGTRLLVL.

CDR3 residues: CASSFAGKGNTYNEQFF. CDR3 nucleotide sequence: TGCGCCAGCAGCTTTGCAGGGAAGGGGAATACCTACAATGAGCAGTTCTTC. V gene TRBV4-1 combines with J gene TRBJ2-1; D is perhaps TRBD1 (5 bases). Trimming took 5 bases from V and 2 from J, leaving 19 bases between them. Germline V gene lookup returns CDR1 MGHRA and CDR2 YSYEKL. There are 17 residues in the CDR3.

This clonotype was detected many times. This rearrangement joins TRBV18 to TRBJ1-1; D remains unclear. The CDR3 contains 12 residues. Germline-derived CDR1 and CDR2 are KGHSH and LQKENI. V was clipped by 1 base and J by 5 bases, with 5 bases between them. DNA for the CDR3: TGTGCCAGCTCACCACAGGGTACTGAAGCTTTCTTT. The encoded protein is CASSPQGTEAFF.

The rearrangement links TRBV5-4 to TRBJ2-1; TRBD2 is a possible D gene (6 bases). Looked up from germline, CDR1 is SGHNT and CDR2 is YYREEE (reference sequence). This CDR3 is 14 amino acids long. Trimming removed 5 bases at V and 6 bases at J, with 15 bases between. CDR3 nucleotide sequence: TGTGCCAGCAGGTGGTGGGGAGGTATCAATGAGCAGTTCTTC. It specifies CASRWWGGINEQFF.

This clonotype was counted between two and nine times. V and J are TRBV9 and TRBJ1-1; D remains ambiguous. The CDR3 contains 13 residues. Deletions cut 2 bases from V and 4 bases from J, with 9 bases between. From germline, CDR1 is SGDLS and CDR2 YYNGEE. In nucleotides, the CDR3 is TGTGCCAGCAGCGTCCCGGGAGGCACTGAAGCTTTCTTT. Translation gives CASSVPGGTEAFF.

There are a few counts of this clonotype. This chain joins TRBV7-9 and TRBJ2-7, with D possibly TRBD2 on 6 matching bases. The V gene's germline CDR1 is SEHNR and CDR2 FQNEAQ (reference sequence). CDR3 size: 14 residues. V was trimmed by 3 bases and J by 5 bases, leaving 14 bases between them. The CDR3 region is CASSFGTADDEQYF. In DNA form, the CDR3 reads TGTGCCAGCAGCTTCGGGACTGCGGATGACGAGCAGTACTTC.

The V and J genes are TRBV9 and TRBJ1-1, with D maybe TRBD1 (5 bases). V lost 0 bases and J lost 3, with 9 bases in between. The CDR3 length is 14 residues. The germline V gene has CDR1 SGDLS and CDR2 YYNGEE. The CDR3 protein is CASSVASRDTEAFF. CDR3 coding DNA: TGTGCCAGCAGCGTAGCTAGCAGGGACACTGAAGCTTTCTTT.

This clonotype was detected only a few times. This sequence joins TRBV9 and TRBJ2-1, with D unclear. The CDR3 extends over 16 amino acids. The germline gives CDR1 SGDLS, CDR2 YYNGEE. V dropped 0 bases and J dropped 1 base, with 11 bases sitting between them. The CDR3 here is CASSVADLPSYNEQFF. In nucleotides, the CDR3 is TGTGCCAGCAGCGTAGCGGATTTGCCTTCCTACAATGAGCAGTTCTTC.

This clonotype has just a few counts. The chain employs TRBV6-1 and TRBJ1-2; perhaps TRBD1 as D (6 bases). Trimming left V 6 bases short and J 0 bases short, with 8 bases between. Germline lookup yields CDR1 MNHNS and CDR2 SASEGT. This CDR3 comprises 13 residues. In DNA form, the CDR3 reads TGTGCCAGCAGGAGGGGGGCTAACTATGGCTACACCTTC. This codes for CASRRGANYGYTF.

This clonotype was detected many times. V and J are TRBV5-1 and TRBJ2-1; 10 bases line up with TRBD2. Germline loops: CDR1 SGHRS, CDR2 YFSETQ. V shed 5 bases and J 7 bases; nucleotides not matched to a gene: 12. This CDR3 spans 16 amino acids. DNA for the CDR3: TGCGCCAGCAGTCCCCTCGGACTAGCGGATGGGAATGAGCAGTTCTTC. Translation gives CASSPLGLADGNEQFF.

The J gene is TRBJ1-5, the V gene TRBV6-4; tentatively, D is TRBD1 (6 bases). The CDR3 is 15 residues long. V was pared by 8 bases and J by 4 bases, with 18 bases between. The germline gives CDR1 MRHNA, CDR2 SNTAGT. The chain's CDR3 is CASLRQDSENQPQHF. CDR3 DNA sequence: TGTGCCAGCCTACGACAGGACAGTGAGAATCAGCCCCAGCATTTT.

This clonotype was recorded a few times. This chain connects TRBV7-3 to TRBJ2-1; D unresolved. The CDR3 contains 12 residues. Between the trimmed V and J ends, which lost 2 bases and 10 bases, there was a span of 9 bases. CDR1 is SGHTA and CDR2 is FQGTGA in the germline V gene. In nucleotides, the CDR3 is TGTGCCAGCAGCTTAGATTCCGGGGAGCAGTTCTTC. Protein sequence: CASSLDSGEQFF.

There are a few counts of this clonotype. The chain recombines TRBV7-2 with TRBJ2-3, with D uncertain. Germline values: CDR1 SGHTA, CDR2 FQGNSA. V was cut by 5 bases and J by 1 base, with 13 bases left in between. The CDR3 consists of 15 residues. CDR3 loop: CASSVLSYGTDTQYF. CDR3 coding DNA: TGTGCCAGCAGCGTCCTCAGTTACGGCACAGATACGCAGTATTTT.

CDR3: CASSWGASGYNEQFF. CDR3 DNA sequence: TGTGCTAGTTCTTGGGGGGCCTCCGGCTACAATGAGCAGTTCTTC. The chain links TRBV12-5 to TRBJ2-1, with D possibly called TRBD1 or TRBD2 (6 bases each). The ends were cut back, 8 bases at V and 3 bases at J, with 17 bases in the middle. This CDR3 has 15 amino acids. CDR1 and CDR2 from the germline V gene are LGHNT and FRNRAP. Filled out from reference TRBV12-5 and TRBJ2-1, the complete variable domain reads DARVTQTPRHKVTEMGQEVTMRCQPILGHNTVFWYRQTMMQGLELLAYFRNRAPLDDSGMPKDRFSAEMPDATLATLKIQPSEPRDSAVYFCASSWGASGYNEQFFGPGTRLTVL.

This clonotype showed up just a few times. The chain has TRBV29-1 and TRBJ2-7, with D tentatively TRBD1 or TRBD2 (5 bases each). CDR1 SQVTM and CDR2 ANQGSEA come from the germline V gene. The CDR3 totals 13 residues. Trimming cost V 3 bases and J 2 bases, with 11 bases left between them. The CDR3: CSVDAGTPYEQYF. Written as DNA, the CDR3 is TGCAGCGTTGATGCCGGGACCCCCTACGAGCAGTACTTC.

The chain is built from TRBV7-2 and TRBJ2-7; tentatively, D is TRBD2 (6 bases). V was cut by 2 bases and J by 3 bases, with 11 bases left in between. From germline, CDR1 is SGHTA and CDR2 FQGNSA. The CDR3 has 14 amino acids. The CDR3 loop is CASSLQGGNYEQYF. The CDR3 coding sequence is TGTGCCAGCAGCTTACAGGGAGGCAACTACGAGCAGTACTTC. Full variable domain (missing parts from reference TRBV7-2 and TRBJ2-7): GAGVSQSPSNKVTEKGKDVELRCDPISGHTALYWYRQSLGQGLEFLIYFQGNSAPDKSGLPSDRFSAERTGGSVSTLTIQRTQQEDSAVYLCASSLQGGNYEQYFGPGTRLTVT.

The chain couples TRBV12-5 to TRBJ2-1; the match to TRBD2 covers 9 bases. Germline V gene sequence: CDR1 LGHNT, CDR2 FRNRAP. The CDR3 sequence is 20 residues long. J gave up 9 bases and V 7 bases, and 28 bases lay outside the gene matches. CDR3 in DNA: TGTGCTAGTGAGTCGCCGTTAGGCTCACCGGGACTAGCAGTTTGGGGTGAGCAGTTCTTC. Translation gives CASESPLGSPGLAVWGEQFF.

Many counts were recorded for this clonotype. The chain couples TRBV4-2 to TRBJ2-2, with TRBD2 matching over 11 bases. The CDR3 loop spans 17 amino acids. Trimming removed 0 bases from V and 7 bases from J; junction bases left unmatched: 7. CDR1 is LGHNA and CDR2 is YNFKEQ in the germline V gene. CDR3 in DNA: TGTGCCAGCAGCCAAGATAGCACTAGCGGGAGTCTCGGGGAGCTGTTTTTT. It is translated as CASSQDSTSGSLGELFF.

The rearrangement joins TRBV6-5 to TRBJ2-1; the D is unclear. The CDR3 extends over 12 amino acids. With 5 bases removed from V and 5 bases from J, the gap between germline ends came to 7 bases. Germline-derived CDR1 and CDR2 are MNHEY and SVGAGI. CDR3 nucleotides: TGTGCCAGCAGTCAGCTGAACAATGAGCAGTTCTTC. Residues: CASSQLNNEQFF.

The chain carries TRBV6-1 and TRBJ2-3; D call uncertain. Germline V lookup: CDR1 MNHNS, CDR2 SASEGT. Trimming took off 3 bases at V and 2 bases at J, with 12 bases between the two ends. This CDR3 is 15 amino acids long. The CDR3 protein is CASSEYLSPTDTQYF. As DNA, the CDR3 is TGTGCCAGCAGTGAGTACCTCTCCCCCACAGATACGCAGTATTTT.

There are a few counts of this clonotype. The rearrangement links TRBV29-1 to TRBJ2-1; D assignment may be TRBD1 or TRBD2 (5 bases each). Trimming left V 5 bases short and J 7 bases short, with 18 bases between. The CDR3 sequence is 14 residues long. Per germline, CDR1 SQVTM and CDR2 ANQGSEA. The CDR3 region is CSVQPGPVRNEQFF. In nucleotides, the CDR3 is TGCAGCGTTCAACCGGGACCAGTCAGAAATGAGCAGTTCTTC.

The CDR3 nucleotides read TGTGCCAGGCCCCGGAGGTCTGGGGCCAACGTCCTGACTTTC. Protein sequence: CARPRRSGANVLTF. The gene calls are TRBV28 and TRBJ2-6; D possibly corresponds to TRBD2 (5 bases). CDR3 size: 14 residues. Germline CDR1 MDHEN, CDR2 SYDVKM. The ends were cut back, 9 bases at V and 1 base at J, with 10 bases in the middle.

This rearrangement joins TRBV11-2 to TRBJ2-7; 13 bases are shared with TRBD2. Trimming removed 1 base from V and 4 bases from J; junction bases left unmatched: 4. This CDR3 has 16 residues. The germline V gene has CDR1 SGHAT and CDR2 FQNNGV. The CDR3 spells CASSLVTSGRVYEQYF. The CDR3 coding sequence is TGTGCCAGCAGCTTAGTAACTAGCGGGAGGGTATACGAGCAGTACTTC.